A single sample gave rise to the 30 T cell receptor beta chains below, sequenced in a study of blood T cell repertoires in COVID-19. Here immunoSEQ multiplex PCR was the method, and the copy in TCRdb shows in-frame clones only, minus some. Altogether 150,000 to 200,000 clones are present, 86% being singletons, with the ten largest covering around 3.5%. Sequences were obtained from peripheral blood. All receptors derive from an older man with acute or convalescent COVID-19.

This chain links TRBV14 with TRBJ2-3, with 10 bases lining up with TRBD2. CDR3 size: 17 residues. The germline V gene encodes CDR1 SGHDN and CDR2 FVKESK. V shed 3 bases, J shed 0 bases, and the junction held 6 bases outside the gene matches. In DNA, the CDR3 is TGTGCCAGCAGCCAGGCTAGCGGGGGCTTCAGCACAGATACGCAGTATTTT. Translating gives CASSQASGGFSTDTQYF.

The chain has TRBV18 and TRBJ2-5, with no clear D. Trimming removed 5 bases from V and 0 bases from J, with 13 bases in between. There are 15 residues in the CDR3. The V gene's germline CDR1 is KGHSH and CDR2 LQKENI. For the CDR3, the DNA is TGTGCCAGCTCAAGTCATGCAGCGCACCAAGAGACCCAGTACTTC. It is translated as CASSSHAAHQETQYF.

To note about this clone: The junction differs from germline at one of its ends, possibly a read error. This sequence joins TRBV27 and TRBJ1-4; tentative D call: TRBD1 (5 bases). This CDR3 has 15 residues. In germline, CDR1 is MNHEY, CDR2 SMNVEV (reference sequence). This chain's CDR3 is CASRLLSGTNEKLFF. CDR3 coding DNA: TGTGCCAGCAGGTTATTATCAGGGACTAATGAAAAACTGTTTTTT.

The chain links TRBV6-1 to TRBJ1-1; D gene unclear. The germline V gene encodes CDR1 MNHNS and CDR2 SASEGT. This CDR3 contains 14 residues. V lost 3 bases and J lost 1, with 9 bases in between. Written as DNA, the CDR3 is TGTGCCAGCAGTGAGGCCTGGAGGAACACTGAAGCTTTCTTT. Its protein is CASSEAWRNTEAFF.

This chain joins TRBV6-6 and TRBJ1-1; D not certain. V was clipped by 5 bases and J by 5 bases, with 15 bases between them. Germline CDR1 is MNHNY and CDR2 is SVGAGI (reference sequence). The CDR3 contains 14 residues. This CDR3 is CASSTQEVETEAFF. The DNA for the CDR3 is TGTGCCAGCAGTACCCAGGAAGTTGAGACTGAAGCTTTCTTT.

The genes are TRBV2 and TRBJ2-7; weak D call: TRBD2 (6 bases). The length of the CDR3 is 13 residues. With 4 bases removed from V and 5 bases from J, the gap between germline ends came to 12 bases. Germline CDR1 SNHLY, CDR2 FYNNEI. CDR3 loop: CASSAGTPNEQYF. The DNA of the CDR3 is TGTGCCAGCAGTGCCGGGACTCCTAACGAGCAGTACTTC.

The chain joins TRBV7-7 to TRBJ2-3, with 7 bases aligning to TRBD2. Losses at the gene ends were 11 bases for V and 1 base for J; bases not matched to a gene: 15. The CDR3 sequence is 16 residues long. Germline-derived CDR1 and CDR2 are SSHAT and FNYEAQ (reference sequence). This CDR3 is CAPLPQGLKCTDTQYF. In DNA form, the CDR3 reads TGTGCCCCCCTCCCGCAGGGACTAAAGTGCACAGATACGCAGTATTTT. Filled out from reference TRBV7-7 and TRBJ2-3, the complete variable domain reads GAGVSQSPRYKVTKRGQDVTLRCDPISSHATLYWYQQALGQGPEFLTYFNYEAQPDKSGLPSDRFSAERPEGSISTLTIQRTEQRDSAMYRCAPLPQGLKCTDTQYFGPGTRLTVL.

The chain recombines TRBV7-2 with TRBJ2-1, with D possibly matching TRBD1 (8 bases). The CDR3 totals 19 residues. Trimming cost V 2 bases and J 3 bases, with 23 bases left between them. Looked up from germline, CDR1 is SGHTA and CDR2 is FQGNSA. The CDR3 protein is CASSLLYPGGQDRYNEQFF. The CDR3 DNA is TGTGCCAGCAGCTTACTTTATCCGGGGGGACAGGACCGCTACAATGAGCAGTTCTTC.

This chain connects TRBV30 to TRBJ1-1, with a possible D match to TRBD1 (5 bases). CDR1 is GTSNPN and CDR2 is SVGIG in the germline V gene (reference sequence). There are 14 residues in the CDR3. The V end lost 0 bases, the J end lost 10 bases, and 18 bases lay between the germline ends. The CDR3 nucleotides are TGTGCCTGGAGTGTTGGGGGGAGTGGGAATGGAGCTTTCTTT. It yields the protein CAWSVGGSGNGAFF.

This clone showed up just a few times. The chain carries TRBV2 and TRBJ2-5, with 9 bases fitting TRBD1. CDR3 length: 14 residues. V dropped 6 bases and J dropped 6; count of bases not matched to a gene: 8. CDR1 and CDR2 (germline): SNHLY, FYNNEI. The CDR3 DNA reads TGTGCCAGCAGACCCCGAACAGGGGGCCAGACCCAGTACTTC. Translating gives CASRPRTGGQTQYF.

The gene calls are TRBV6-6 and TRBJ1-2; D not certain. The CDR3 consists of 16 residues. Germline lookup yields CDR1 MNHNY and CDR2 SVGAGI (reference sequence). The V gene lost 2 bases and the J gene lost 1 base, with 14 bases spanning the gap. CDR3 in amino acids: CASSYPKRRFNYGYTF. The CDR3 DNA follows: TGTGCCAGCAGTTACCCCAAGCGAAGATTTAACTATGGCTACACCTTC.

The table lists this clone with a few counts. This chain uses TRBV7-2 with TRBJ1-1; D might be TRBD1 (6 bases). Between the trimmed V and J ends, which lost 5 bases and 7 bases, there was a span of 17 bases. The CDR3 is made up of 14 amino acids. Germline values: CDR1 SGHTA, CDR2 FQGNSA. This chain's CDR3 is CASSQQGFGREAFF. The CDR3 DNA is TGTGCCAGCAGCCAACAGGGATTTGGGCGTGAAGCTTTCTTT. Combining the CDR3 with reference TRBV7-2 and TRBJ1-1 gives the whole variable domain GAGVSQSPSNKVTEKGKDVELRCDPISGHTALYWYRQSLGQGLEFLIYFQGNSAPDKSGLPSDRFSAERTGGSVSTLTIQRTQQEDSAVYLCASSQQGFGREAFFGQGTRLTVV.

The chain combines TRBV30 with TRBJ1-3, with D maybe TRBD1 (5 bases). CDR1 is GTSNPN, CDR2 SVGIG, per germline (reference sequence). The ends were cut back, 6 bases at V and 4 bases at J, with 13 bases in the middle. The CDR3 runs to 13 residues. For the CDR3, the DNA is TGTGCCTGCGCACAGGCTCCGGGAAACACCATATATTTT. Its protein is CACAQAPGNTIYF.

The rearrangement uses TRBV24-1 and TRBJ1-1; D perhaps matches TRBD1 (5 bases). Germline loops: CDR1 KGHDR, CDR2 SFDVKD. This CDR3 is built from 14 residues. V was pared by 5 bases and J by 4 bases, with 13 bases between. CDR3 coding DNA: TGTGCCACCAGTGGTGGAGGGGTTGTCACTGAAGCTTTCTTT. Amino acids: CATSGGGVVTEAFF.

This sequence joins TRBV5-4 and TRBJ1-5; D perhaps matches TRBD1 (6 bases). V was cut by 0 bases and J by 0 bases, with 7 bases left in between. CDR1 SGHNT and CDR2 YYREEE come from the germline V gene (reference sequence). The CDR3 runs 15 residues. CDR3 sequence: CASSLGTDSNQPQHF. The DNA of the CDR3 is TGTGCCAGCAGCTTGGGGACAGATAGCAATCAGCCCCAGCATTTT.

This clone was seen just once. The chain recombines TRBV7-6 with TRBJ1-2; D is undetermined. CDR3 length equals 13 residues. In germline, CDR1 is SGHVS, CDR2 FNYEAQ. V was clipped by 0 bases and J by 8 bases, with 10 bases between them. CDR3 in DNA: TGTGCCAGCAGCTTAGCGTATGACGGGGGCTACACCTTC. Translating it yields CASSLAYDGGYTF. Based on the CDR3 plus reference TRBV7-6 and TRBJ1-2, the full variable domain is GAGVSQSPRYKVTKRGQDVALRCDPISGHVSLYWYRQALGQGPEFLTYFNYEAQQDKSGLPNDRFSAERPEGSISTLTIQRTEQRDSAMYRCASSLAYDGGYTFGSGTRLTVV.

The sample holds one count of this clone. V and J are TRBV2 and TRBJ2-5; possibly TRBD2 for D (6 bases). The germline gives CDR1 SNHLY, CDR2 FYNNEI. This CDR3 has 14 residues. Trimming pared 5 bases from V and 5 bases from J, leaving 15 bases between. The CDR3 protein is CASSPHVGGETQYF. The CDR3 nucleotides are TGTGCCAGCAGTCCCCACGTGGGGGGTGAGACCCAGTACTTC.

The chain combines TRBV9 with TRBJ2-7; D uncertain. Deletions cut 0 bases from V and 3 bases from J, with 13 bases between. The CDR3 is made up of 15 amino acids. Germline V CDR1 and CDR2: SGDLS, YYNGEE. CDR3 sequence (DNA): TGTGCCAGCAGCGTAGATGCCGGGTCGCACTACGAGCAGTACTTC. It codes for CASSVDAGSHYEQYF. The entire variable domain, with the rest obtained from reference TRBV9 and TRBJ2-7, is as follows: DSGVTQTPKHLITATGQRVTLRCSPRSGDLSVYWYQQSLDQGLQFLIQYYNGEERAKGNILERFSAQQFPDLHSELNLSSLELGDSALYFCASSVDAGSHYEQYFGPGTRLTVT.

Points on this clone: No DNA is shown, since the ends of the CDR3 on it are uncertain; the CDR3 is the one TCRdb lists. This chain's CDR3 is CASSLASVSLDKDYTF. V and J are TRBV7-2 and TRBJ1-2; TRBD1 was called by the table and not checked on the DNA. Germline V lookup: CDR1 SGHTA, CDR2 FQGNSA. The CDR3 has 16 amino acids, counting both end residues.

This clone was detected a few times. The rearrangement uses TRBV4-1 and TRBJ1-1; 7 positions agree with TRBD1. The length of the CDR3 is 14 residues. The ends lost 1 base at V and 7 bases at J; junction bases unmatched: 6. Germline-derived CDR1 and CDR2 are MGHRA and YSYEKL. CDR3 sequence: CASSQADRDGEAFF. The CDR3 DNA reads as TGCGCCAGCAGCCAAGCCGACAGGGATGGTGAAGCTTTCTTT.

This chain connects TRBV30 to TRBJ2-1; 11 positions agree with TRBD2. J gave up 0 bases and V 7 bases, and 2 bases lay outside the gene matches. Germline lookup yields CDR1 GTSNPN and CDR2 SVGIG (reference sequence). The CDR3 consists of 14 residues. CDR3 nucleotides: TGTGCCTTAACTAGCGGGAGCTCCTACAATGAGCAGTTCTTC. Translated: CALTSGSSYNEQFF. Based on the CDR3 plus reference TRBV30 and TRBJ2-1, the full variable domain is SQTIHQWPATLVQPVGSPLSLECTVEGTSNPNLYWYRQAAGRGLQLLFYSVGIGQISSEVPQNLSASRPQDRQFILSSKKLLLSDSGFYLCALTSGSSYNEQFFGPGTRLTVL.

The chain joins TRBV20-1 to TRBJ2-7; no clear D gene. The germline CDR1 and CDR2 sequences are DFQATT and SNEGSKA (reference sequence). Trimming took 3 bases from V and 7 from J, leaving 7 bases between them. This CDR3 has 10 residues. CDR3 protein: CSASPREQYF. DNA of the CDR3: TGCAGTGCTAGCCCCCGGGAGCAGTACTTC.

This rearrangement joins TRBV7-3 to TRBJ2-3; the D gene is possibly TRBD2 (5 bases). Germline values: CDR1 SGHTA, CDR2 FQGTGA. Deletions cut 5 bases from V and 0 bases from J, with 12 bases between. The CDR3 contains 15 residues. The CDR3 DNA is TGTGCCAGCAGCCCAACGGGAATTAGCACAGATACGCAGTATTTT. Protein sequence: CASSPTGISTDTQYF.

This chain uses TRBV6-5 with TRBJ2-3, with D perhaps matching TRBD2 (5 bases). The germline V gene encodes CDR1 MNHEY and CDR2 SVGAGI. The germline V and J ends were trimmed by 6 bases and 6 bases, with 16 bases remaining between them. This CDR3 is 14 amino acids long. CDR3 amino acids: CASRLDFSTDTQYF. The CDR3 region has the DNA TGTGCCAGCAGATTGGACTTCTCTACCGATACGCAGTATTTT.

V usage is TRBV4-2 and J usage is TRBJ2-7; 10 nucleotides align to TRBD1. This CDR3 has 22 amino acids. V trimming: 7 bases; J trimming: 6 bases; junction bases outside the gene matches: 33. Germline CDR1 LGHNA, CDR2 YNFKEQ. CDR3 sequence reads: CASTLMAFVFMPGQGNGGEQYF. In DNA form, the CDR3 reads TGTGCCAGCACGCTCATGGCCTTTGTTTTCATGCCGGGACAGGGGAATGGTGGCGAGCAGTACTTC.

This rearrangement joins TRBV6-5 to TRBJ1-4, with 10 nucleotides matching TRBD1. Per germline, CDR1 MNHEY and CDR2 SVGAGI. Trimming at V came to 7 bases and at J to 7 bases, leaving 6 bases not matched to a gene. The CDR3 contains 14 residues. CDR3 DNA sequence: TGTGCCAGCATCTTGGACAGGGGGACTGAAAAACTGTTTTTT. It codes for CASILDRGTEKLFF.

CDR3 nucleotides: TGTGCCAGCAGCCCCTTGGGGCTTGGAAACACCATATATTTT. It translates to CASSPLGLGNTIYF. The chain combines TRBV5-6 with TRBJ1-3; a weak D match, TRBD1 (5 bases). CDR3 length: 14 amino acids. Trimming left V 4 bases short and J 3 bases short, with 11 bases between. The germline CDR1 and CDR2 sequences are SGHDT and YYEEEE.

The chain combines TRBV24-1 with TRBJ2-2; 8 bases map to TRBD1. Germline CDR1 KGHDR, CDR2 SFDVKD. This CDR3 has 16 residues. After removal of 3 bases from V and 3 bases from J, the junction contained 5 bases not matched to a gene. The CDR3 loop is CATSDAQGGDTGELFF. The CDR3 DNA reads TGTGCCACCAGTGATGCACAGGGGGGTGACACCGGGGAGCTGTTTTTT.

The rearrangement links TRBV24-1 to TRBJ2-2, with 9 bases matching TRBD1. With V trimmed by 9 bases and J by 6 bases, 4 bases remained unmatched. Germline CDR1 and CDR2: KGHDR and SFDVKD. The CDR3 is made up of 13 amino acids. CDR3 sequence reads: CATQTGGSGELFF. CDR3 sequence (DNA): TGTGCCACCCAGACAGGGGGATCCGGGGAGCTGTTTTTT.

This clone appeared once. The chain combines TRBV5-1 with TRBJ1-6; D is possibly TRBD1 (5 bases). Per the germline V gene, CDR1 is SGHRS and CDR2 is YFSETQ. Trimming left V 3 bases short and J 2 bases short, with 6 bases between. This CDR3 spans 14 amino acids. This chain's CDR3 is CASSWGTYNSPLHF. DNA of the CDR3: TGCGCCAGCAGCTGGGGCACCTATAATTCACCCCTCCACTTT.